The clone carrying this TCR beta chain was seen ten or more times. TCRdb re-called the 5' RACE reads through MiXCR, storing one row per CDR3 protein. The top ten hold approximately 43% of the sample, which has approximately 120,000 distinct CDR3 sequences, roughly 15% seen once. V lost 0 bases, J lost 0 bases, and 12 bases lay in between. This CDR3 contains 17 residues. In germline, CDR1 is LGHNA, CDR2 YNFKEQ. This sample was taken from a study of T cells after yellow fever vaccination. Specimen: CD8+ T cells sorted from PBMCs, collected 5 days after the yellow fever booster vaccination. V and J are TRBV4-2 and TRBJ2-4; tentatively, D is TRBD2 (5 bases). The sequence was collected from a man younger than 30 who received the YFV17D yellow fever vaccine. CDR3 nucleotide sequence: TGTGCCAGCAGCCAAGATCGGGAACGGCTAGCCAAAAACATTCAGTACTTC. Protein sequence: CASSQDRERLAKNIQYF.